The subject of this entry is one TCR beta chain. The data originate from a study of control samples from healthy donors and cancer patients. The table came from immunoSEQ multiplex PCR; TCRdb's copy has only in-frame clones and leaves some out. The sample records 120,000 or so clones, about 86% being singletons. The sequenced material came from blood. The source is a man aged 30 to 39 in good health.

Written as DNA, the CDR3 is TGCGCCAGCAGTGAGTCCCAGGGGGTGAACACTGAAGCTTTCTTT. This codes for CASSESQGVNTEAFF. This chain links TRBV10-1 with TRBJ1-1, with 7 bases identical to TRBD1. The CDR3 consists of 15 residues. Germline values: CDR1 WNHNN, CDR2 SYGVQD (reference sequence). With V trimmed by 0 bases and J by 0 bases, 1 base remained unmatched.